This T cell receptor beta chain stems from a study of CD8 T cells in ankylosing spondylitis (dated by TCRdb to 2016 to 2017). With respect to the entire study: The study profiled T cell receptor beta repertoires in healthy donors and ankylosing spondylitis patients to find disease-linked TCR variants. Samples of peripheral blood were taken, and for ankylosing spondylitis patients, synovial fluid was collected as well. In total, the full study cohort was made up of nearly 110 healthy donors and more than 20 ankylosing spondylitis patients.

Sequencing relied on an Illumina HiSeq 2500. Quantitative 5'-RACE with molecular barcodes was used to prepare TCR beta libraries. The authors processed their data as follows. A new computational method, built on a probabilistic model of VDJ rearrangement, was used to identify disease-linked TCR variants. The raw public reads went through TCRdb reprocessing: fastp at Q25, MiXCR clone calling, in-frame beta chains kept. Entries are consolidated by CDR3 protein sequence, retaining the most common genes and DNA. Clone size and V and J calls follow TCRdb, not the original study. A total of 250,000 or so distinct CDR3 sequences appear in this sample, 15% to 20% of them only once. Roughly a third of the sample belongs to the ten largest clones. General findings and caveats noted by the study authors: According to the report, matched synovial fluid samples from ankylosing spondylitis patients were significantly enriched for the disease-linked clones. Blood from ankylosing spondylitis patients appeared to be characterized by a TCR beta motif composed of eight highly homologous amino acid variants. Some motif variants had previously been reported in the synovial fluid and blood of reactive arthritis patients, which suggests shared mechanisms of disease initiation. The disease-linked clones showed a CD8+ phenotype and occurred at relatively low frequencies in peripheral blood.

Sequences DFQATT (CDR1) and SNEGSKA (CDR2) are obtained from the germline V gene (reference sequence). The V and J ends are trimmed by 5 bases and 3 bases, leaving 20 bases between them. Inclusive of the bounding cysteine and phenylalanine, the CDR3 is 17 residues long. The entry retains the CDR3 DNA only, 51 bases that are in frame from base 1. This clonotype was detected many times. Its antigen remains undetermined. Per-base quality was not reported, and no clone a single base away is much larger than it. The sequenced material came from blood, either unsorted or a sorted T cell fraction (not recorded which). This receptor was obtained from a male donor with ankylosing spondylitis or in good health (not recorded which). The chain is made from TRBV20-1 and TRBJ1-6, with TRBD1 perhaps the D gene, on 6 matching bases. In nucleotides, the sequence is TGCAGTGCTTCCACAGGGTCACGGGATTTCTATAATTCACCCCTCCACTTT. Translated, this is CSASTGSRDFYNSPLHF.